The 30 T cell receptor beta chains reported below all come from one sample, sequenced in a study of OX40 agonist ivuxolimab in advanced cancers. Data came from immunoSEQ multiplex PCR; TCRdb stores just in-frame clones and leaves some out. This sample carries roughly 77,000 clones, roughly 92% of them seen once, and the ten largest clones take 0.6% to 0.7%. This specimen consisted of CD4+ or CD8+ T cells sorted from blood, obtained in a trial of the OX40 agonist ivuxolimab. Receptor source: an adult with an advanced solid tumor such as melanoma, head and neck, liver or kidney cancer.

This rearrangement joins TRBV7-3 to TRBJ2-2; 8 bases are a match to TRBD1. The junction had 13 bases not matched to a gene; V was cut back by 2 bases and J by 5 bases. This CDR3 contains 18 residues. Germline loops: CDR1 SGHTA, CDR2 FQGTGA. CDR3 amino acids: CASSLRGQGALLTGELFF. CDR3 coding DNA: TGTGCCAGCAGCTTACGGGGCCAGGGGGCATTATTGACCGGGGAGCTGTTTTTT.

This chain uses TRBV20-1 with TRBJ2-7; perhaps TRBD1 as D (6 bases). The CDR3 spans 9 residues. The germline CDR1 and CDR2 sequences are DFQATT and SNEGSKA (reference sequence). The CDR3 bases are TGCGGCAGGGGCCACGAGCAGTACTTC. Its translation is CGRGHEQYF.

The rearrangement links TRBV7-3 to TRBJ1-5; D is uncertain. The V gene lost 3 bases and the J gene lost 3 bases, with 6 bases spanning the gap. This CDR3 comprises 13 residues. From germline, CDR1 is SGHTA and CDR2 FQGTGA. CDR3 region: CASSFSDNQPQHF. CDR3 in DNA: TGTGCCAGCAGCTTTTCTGACAATCAGCCCCAGCATTTT.

V is TRBV11-2 and J is TRBJ2-3, with 10 positions matching TRBD2. Per the germline V gene, CDR1 is SGHAT and CDR2 is FQNNGV. The CDR3 extends over 15 amino acids. V was pared by 4 bases and J by 4 bases, with 5 bases of the junction left unmatched. The CDR3 DNA reads TGTGCCAGCAGCTCAGCGGGGGGGCCTGCAGATACGCAGTATTTT. This encodes CASSSAGGPADTQYF.

The chain links TRBV5-6 to TRBJ2-1, with D unclear. This CDR3 spans 11 amino acids. The V gene's germline CDR1 is SGHDT and CDR2 YYEEEE. Trimming stripped 3 bases from V and 12 bases from J, with 10 bases between. CDR3 DNA sequence: TGTGCCAGCAGCTCAATGTGGATGCAGTTCTTC. Translated, it gives CASSSMWMQFF.

This chain uses TRBV11-3 with TRBJ2-1; 7 nucleotides align to TRBD2. Per the germline V gene, CDR1 is SGHNT and CDR2 is YENEEA. The CDR3 sequence is 17 residues long. The trim removed 1 base at V and 0 bases at J, leaving 6 bases unmatched. The DNA of the CDR3 is TGTGCCAGCAGCTTAGGGGGCGGGGGAGGCTCCTACAATGAGCAGTTCTTC. Protein: CASSLGGGGGSYNEQFF.

V gene TRBV6-1 combines with J gene TRBJ1-2; no definite D call. Looked up from germline, CDR1 is MNHNS and CDR2 is SASEGT. With 1 base removed from V and 0 bases from J, the gap between germline ends came to 9 bases. CDR3 size: 15 residues. The CDR3 coding sequence is TGTGCCAGCAGTGAAGGGGCGGGAGCTAACTATGGCTACACCTTC. Its translation: CASSEGAGANYGYTF.

This clone was seen only once. The chain links TRBV9 to TRBJ1-3; the D gene is possibly TRBD1 (5 bases). V was trimmed by 0 bases and J by 0 bases, leaving 10 bases between them. CDR3 length: 16 amino acids. Germline lookup yields CDR1 SGDLS and CDR2 YYNGEE. CDR3 protein: CASSVDPGPSGNTIYF. CDR3 coding DNA: TGTGCCAGCAGCGTAGACCCAGGGCCCTCTGGAAACACCATATATTTT.

This chain uses TRBV5-4 with TRBJ2-7; tentative D call: TRBD2 (7 bases). V was pared by 4 bases and J by 7 bases, with 21 bases between. Looked up from germline, CDR1 is SGHNT and CDR2 is YYREEE (reference sequence). CDR3 length equals 15 residues. In DNA, the CDR3 is TGTGCCAGCAGCCTAGGACAGACCACCGGGAGGGAGCAGTACTTC. The encoded protein is CASSLGQTTGREQYF.

This clone was counted once. The chain combines TRBV27 with TRBJ2-3; D not certain. Germline CDR1 reads MNHEY; CDR2 reads SMNVEV (reference sequence). This CDR3 is built from 14 residues. The ends were cut back, 5 bases at V and 0 bases at J, with 9 bases in the middle. The CDR3, as DNA: TGTGCCAGCAGTCAGATAAAAAGCACAGATACGCAGTATTTT. Residues: CASSQIKSTDTQYF.

V usage is TRBV11-3 and J usage is TRBJ2-7; the D is unclear. This CDR3 is 12 amino acids long. Trimming took off 5 bases at V and 4 bases at J, with 9 bases between the two ends. Germline V CDR1 and CDR2: SGHNT, YENEEA. The CDR3 sequence: CASSASLYEQYF. CDR3 in DNA: TGTGCCAGCAGCGCGAGCCTTTACGAGCAGTACTTC.

The V and J genes are TRBV6-1 and TRBJ1-2, with TRBD1 matching 7 bases. Per germline, CDR1 MNHNS and CDR2 SASEGT. Trimming took 5 bases from V and 6 from J; bases not matched to a gene: 12. The CDR3 covers 15 residues. CDR3 residues: CASSPRGRGLDGYTF. CDR3 nucleotides: TGTGCCAGCAGTCCCCGTGGGAGGGGGCTTGATGGCTACACCTTC.

V gene TRBV19 combines with J gene TRBJ2-7; D uncertain. Trimming stripped 3 bases from V and 5 bases from J, with 11 bases between. This CDR3 is 13 amino acids long. Germline V gene sequence: CDR1 LNHDA, CDR2 SQIVND (reference sequence). The CDR3 reads CASSIREYDEQYF. DNA of the CDR3: TGTGCCAGTAGTATTAGAGAGTACGACGAGCAGTACTTC.

The rearrangement joins TRBV7-8 to TRBJ2-7, with 7 positions matching TRBD2. The CDR3 runs 18 residues. Germline V CDR1 and CDR2: SGHVS, FQNEAQ. Unmatched junction bases numbered 15, after V lost 1 base and J lost 3 bases. This CDR3 reads CASSLGGWGGYGVYEQYF. The CDR3 DNA reads as TGTGCCAGCAGCTTAGGAGGTTGGGGAGGGTACGGGGTCTACGAGCAGTACTTC.

The chain employs TRBV6-1 and TRBJ1-3; no definite D call. Trimming pared 3 bases from V and 0 bases from J, leaving 12 bases between. The CDR3 totals 16 residues. In germline, CDR1 is MNHNS, CDR2 SASEGT. CDR3: CASSEDPGGSGNTIYF. CDR3 bases: TGTGCCAGCAGTGAGGACCCGGGCGGCTCTGGAAACACCATATATTTT.

The J gene is TRBJ1-1, the V gene TRBV19; D is possibly TRBD1 (5 bases). Per the germline V gene, CDR1 is LNHDA and CDR2 is SQIVND (reference sequence). The CDR3 has 14 residues. V was pared by 7 bases and J by 1 base, with 13 bases between. In DNA, the CDR3 is TGTGCCAGTACCCTGGAGCAGGGGAACACTGAAGCTTTCTTT. Protein product: CASTLEQGNTEAFF. Drawing the rest from reference TRBV19 and TRBJ1-1, the complete variable domain is DGGITQSPKYLFRKEGQNVTLSCEQNLNHDAMYWYRQDPGQGLRLIYYSQIVNDFQKGDIAEGYSVSREKKESFPLTVTSAQKNPTAFYLCASTLEQGNTEAFFGQGTRLTVV.

This rearrangement joins TRBV30 to TRBJ1-5; D might be TRBD1 (5 bases). This CDR3 region has 15 residues. V shed 6 bases and J shed 1 base, with 16 bases lying between them. CDR1 and CDR2 (germline): GTSNPN, SVGIG (reference sequence). This chain's CDR3 is CACTTGAWSNQPQHF. CDR3 nucleotides: TGTGCCTGTACCACCGGGGCTTGGAGCAATCAGCCCCAGCATTTT. Looking up the rest from reference TRBV30 and TRBJ1-5 gives the full variable domain: SQTIHQWPATLVQPVGSPLSLECTVEGTSNPNLYWYRQAAGRGLQLLFYSVGIGQISSEVPQNLSASRPQDRQFILSSKKLLLSDSGFYLCACTTGAWSNQPQHFGDGTRLSIL.

The chain couples TRBV7-2 to TRBJ2-1; D is undetermined. Between the trimmed V and J ends, which lost 5 bases and 0 bases, there was a span of 11 bases. Germline lookup yields CDR1 SGHTA and CDR2 FQGNSA. The CDR3 consists of 15 residues. The CDR3 protein is CASSTTPSSYNEQFF. In nucleotides, the CDR3 is TGTGCCAGCAGCACTACACCCTCCTCCTACAATGAGCAGTTCTTC.

V is TRBV6-1 and J is TRBJ2-5; the D gene is possibly TRBD1 (6 bases). CDR1 and CDR2 from the germline V gene are MNHNS and SASEGT. Trimming left V 1 base short and J 7 bases short, with 16 bases between. The length of the CDR3 is 15 residues. CDR3 in amino acids: CASSEEGVGLRTQYF. The DNA for the CDR3 is TGTGCCAGCAGTGAAGAGGGGGTGGGTCTGCGGACCCAGTACTTC.

This clone was detected only once. Other nucleotide sequences in the sample specify the same CDR3. The rearrangement links TRBV30 to TRBJ1-2; TRBD1 is a possible D gene (5 bases). Germline V CDR1 and CDR2: GTSNPN, SVGIG (reference sequence). The V and J ends lost 1 base and 4 bases respectively, with 10 bases between them. The length of the CDR3 is 13 residues. Written as DNA, the CDR3 is TGTGCCTGGAGTGAGGGACGGATCTATGGCTACACCTTC. Its protein is CAWSEGRIYGYTF. Filled out from reference TRBV30 and TRBJ1-2, the complete variable domain reads SQTIHQWPATLVQPVGSPLSLECTVEGTSNPNLYWYRQAAGRGLQLLFYSVGIGQISSEVPQNLSASRPQDRQFILSSKKLLLSDSGFYLCAWSEGRIYGYTFGSGTRLTVV.

The genes are TRBV6-1 and TRBJ1-2; D ambiguous. Germline V lookup: CDR1 MNHNS, CDR2 SASEGT. This CDR3 has 13 residues. Trimming left V 0 bases short and J 5 bases short, with 7 bases between. The CDR3 DNA follows: TGTGCCAGCAGTGAAGCGACGACTTATGGCTACACCTTC. It is translated as CASSEATTYGYTF.

This clone is a singleton in its sample. This rearrangement joins TRBV19 to TRBJ1-4; 10 bases line up with TRBD1. The CDR3 covers 15 residues. CDR1 and CDR2 from the germline V gene are LNHDA and SQIVND (reference sequence). The V gene end was trimmed by 4 bases and the J gene end by 7 bases; junction bases not matched to a gene: 6. The CDR3 DNA reads as TGTGCCAGTAGTAATCTGGGACAGGGGTCTGAAAAACTGTTTTTT. This sequence encodes CASSNLGQGSEKLFF.

The chain couples TRBV18 to TRBJ1-3; D not certain. Per the germline V gene, CDR1 is KGHSH and CDR2 is LQKENI. The V end lost 0 bases, the J end lost 1 base, and 7 bases lay between the germline ends. The CDR3 contains 15 residues. CDR3 bases: TGTGCCAGCTCACCACCTCCGGGTTCTGGAAACACCATATATTTT. Residues: CASSPPPGSGNTIYF.

The chain couples TRBV7-9 to TRBJ2-7, with D possibly TRBD2 on 5 matching bases. V lost 5 bases, J lost 2 bases, and 19 bases lay in between. The CDR3 is 16 amino acids. From germline, CDR1 is SEHNR and CDR2 FQNEAQ (reference sequence). The CDR3 coding sequence is TGTGCCAGCAGCCCCACACGGGCGGGCGGAACCTACGAGCAGTACTTC. The encoded protein is CASSPTRAGGTYEQYF.

The gene calls are TRBV29-1 and TRBJ2-7; 7 bases are a match to TRBD1. J was trimmed by 4 bases and V by 7 bases; bases with no gene match: 4. This CDR3 is built from 11 residues. Per the germline V gene, CDR1 is SQVTM and CDR2 is ANQGSEA. CDR3 region: CSASRGYEQYF. CDR3 in DNA: TGCAGCGCTAGCAGGGGGTACGAGCAGTACTTC.

The genes are TRBV9 and TRBJ1-2, with D perhaps TRBD1 (5 bases). CDR1 SGDLS and CDR2 YYNGEE come from the germline V gene. Between the trimmed V and J ends, which lost 0 bases and 4 bases, there was a span of 16 bases. This CDR3 is 16 amino acids long. The CDR3 region is CASSVEWDPSIYGYTF. The CDR3 DNA reads TGTGCCAGCAGCGTAGAGTGGGACCCCTCTATCTATGGCTACACCTTC.

This rearrangement joins TRBV19 to TRBJ2-2, with D hard to call. The CDR3 runs to 16 residues. In germline, CDR1 is LNHDA, CDR2 SQIVND (reference sequence). V lost 0 bases and J 3 bases, leaving 11 bases between the germline ends. The CDR3: CASSIDSGRYTGELFF. Written as DNA, the CDR3 is TGTGCCAGTAGTATAGATTCGGGCAGGTACACCGGGGAGCTGTTTTTT.

The rearrangement joins TRBV6-1 to TRBJ2-2; no reliable D call. Germline values: CDR1 MNHNS, CDR2 SASEGT. V was trimmed by 1 base and J by 4 bases, leaving 4 bases between them. The CDR3 is 13 residues long. Written as DNA, the CDR3 is TGTGCCAGCAGTGAAGTGCCCACCGGGGAGCTGTTTTTT. Protein sequence: CASSEVPTGELFF.

The CDR3 spells CASSYAGSTDTQYF. In DNA form, the CDR3 reads TGTGCCAGCAGCTATGCAGGCAGCACAGATACGCAGTATTTT. This chain connects TRBV5-6 to TRBJ2-3; no definite D call. The CDR3 runs 14 residues. Germline assignment: CDR1 SGHDT and CDR2 YYEEEE. V lost 3 bases, J lost 0 bases, and 8 bases lay in between.

This chain uses TRBV6-1 with TRBJ2-1, with D perhaps being TRBD1 or TRBD2 (5 bases each). Per the germline V gene, CDR1 is MNHNS and CDR2 is SASEGT. This CDR3 has 14 residues. The ends were cut back, 5 bases at V and 7 bases at J, with 15 bases in the middle. CDR3 nucleotides: TGTGCCAGCAGTTCAGCCGAGGGGCTTAATGAGCAGTTCTTC. It translates to CASSSAEGLNEQFF.